The 4 T cell receptor beta chains in this list originate from one sample, sequenced in a study of beta chain features in type 1 diabetes. Sequencing targeted expressed TCRB transcripts, as all isolated RNA had been reverse transcribed. The table came from immunoSEQ multiplex PCR; TCRdb's copy has only in-frame clones and leaves some out. The table includes 200,000 to 250,000 clones, about 9.3% detected once. The sequenced sample consisted of naive CD4+ T cells from blood. Receptor source: a woman under 30 in good health.

The genes are TRBV6-1 and TRBJ2-5; 7 positions agree with TRBD1. Germline CDR1 and CDR2: MNHNS and SASEGT. The CDR3 is 15 amino acids. The V and J ends lost 3 bases and 4 bases, in that order; junction bases with no gene match: 8. CDR3 residues: CASSDSDRVLETQYF. For the CDR3, the DNA is TGTGCCAGCAGTGACTCTGACAGGGTGTTAGAGACCCAGTACTTC.

The CDR3 spells CATFDPGEGSTDTQYF. Written as DNA, the CDR3 is TGTGCCACCTTCGATCCGGGAGAGGGTAGCACAGATACGCAGTATTTT. The chain employs TRBV21-1 and TRBJ2-3; the table calls TRBD2, which could not be checked here. TRBV21-1 is a pseudogene locus. The CDR3 runs 16 residues.

The chain employs TRBV7-2 and TRBJ2-1, with TRBD1 matching 10 bases. Trimming at V came to 3 bases and at J to 10 bases, leaving 6 bases not matched to a gene. CDR1 and CDR2 (germline): SGHTA, FQGNSA. The CDR3 runs to 14 residues. CDR3: CASSFTPGQGEQFF. CDR3 in DNA: TGTGCCAGCAGCTTTACCCCGGGACAGGGGGAGCAGTTCTTC.

This clone was counted a few times. This chain's CDR3 is CASSRGTIPNQPQHF. Here the CDR3 DNA reads TGTGCCAGCAGCAGGGGGACAATCCCCAATCAGCCCCAGCATTTT. The J gene is TRBJ1-5, the V gene TRBV13; D possibly corresponds to TRBD1 (6 bases). Germline CDR1 and CDR2: PRHDT and FYEKMQ (reference sequence). This CDR3 comprises 15 residues. The germline V and J ends were trimmed by 5 bases and 3 bases, with 14 bases remaining between them.